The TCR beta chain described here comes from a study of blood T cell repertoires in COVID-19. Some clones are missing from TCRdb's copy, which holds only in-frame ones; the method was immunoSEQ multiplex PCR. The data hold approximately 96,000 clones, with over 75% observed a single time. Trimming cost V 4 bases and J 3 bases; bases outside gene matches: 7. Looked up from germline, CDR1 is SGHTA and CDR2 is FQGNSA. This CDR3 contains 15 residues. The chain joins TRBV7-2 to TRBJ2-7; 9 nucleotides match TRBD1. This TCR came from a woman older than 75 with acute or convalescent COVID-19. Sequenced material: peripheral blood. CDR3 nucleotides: TGTGCCAGCAGCTCCCCGGGACAGGGCTTCTACGAGCAGTACTTC. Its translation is CASSSPGQGFYEQYF. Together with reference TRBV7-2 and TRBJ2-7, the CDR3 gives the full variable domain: GAGVSQSPSNKVTEKGKDVELRCDPISGHTALYWYRQSLGQGLEFLIYFQGNSAPDKSGLPSDRFSAERTGGSVSTLTIQRTQQEDSAVYLCASSSPGQGFYEQYFGPGTRLTVT.